Each of the 25 T cell receptor beta chains below was sequenced from the same sample in a study of blood T cell repertoires in COVID-19. Only in-frame clones appear in the TCRdb table, and some are missing; sequencing was by immunoSEQ multiplex PCR. This table has some 97,000 clones, around four fifths appearing once. What was sequenced was peripheral blood. Receptor source: a man in his 70s with active or convalescent COVID-19.

The chain employs TRBV24-1 and TRBJ1-2; the match to TRBD1 covers 7 bases. Germline V gene sequence: CDR1 KGHDR, CDR2 SFDVKD. This CDR3 region has 13 residues. Trimming took 7 bases from V and 2 from J; bases not matched to a gene: 3. The CDR3: CATSLTGNYGYTF. The CDR3, as DNA: TGTGCCACCAGCCTGACAGGGAACTATGGCTACACCTTC.

This clone is a singleton in its sample. This CDR3 is CASSLVGAGTDTQYF. The DNA for the CDR3 is TGCGCCAGCAGCTTGGTAGGGGCGGGCACAGATACGCAGTATTTT. The chain couples TRBV5-1 to TRBJ2-3; TRBD1 might be the D (5 bases). Germline V gene sequence: CDR1 SGHRS, CDR2 YFSETQ. The CDR3 runs to 15 residues. Trimming cost V 0 bases and J 1 base, with 9 bases left between them.

This rearrangement joins TRBV4-3 to TRBJ2-7; tentative D call: TRBD2 (7 bases). The CDR3 is 16 amino acids. The ends were cut back, 0 bases at V and 3 bases at J, with 15 bases in the middle. The germline gives CDR1 LGHNA, CDR2 YSLEER. CDR3 nucleotide sequence: TGCGCCAGCAGCCAAGATGGGGGCGGGAGTATCTACGAGCAGTACTTC. Protein sequence: CASSQDGGGSIYEQYF.

This chain links TRBV28 with TRBJ1-5; D might be TRBD1 (5 bases). This CDR3 spans 14 amino acids. Trimming pared 4 bases from V and 6 bases from J, leaving 13 bases between. Germline values: CDR1 MDHEN, CDR2 SYDVKM. The CDR3 nucleotides are TGTGCCAGCAGTTGGGGGGGTGGGTCTCAGCCCCAGCATTTT. Its protein is CASSWGGGSQPQHF. Based on the CDR3 plus reference TRBV28 and TRBJ1-5, the full variable domain is DVKVTQSSRYLVKRTGEKVFLECVQDMDHENMFWYRQDPGLGLRLIYFSYDVKMKEKGDIPEGYSVSREKKERFSLILESASTNQTSMYLCASSWGGGSQPQHFGDGTRLSIL.

The chain uses TRBV27 and TRBJ1-3, with D maybe TRBD1 (6 bases). Germline-derived CDR1 and CDR2 are MNHEY and SMNVEV (reference sequence). V was pared by 5 bases and J by 2 bases, with 13 bases between. CDR3 length equals 15 residues. The CDR3 protein is CASSPLPGAGNTIYF. The CDR3 bases are TGTGCCAGCAGTCCACTTCCAGGGGCTGGAAACACCATATATTTT.

The V and J genes are TRBV5-1 and TRBJ2-4, with TRBD1 matching 7 bases. After removal of 4 bases from V and 5 bases from J, the junction contained 9 bases not matched to a gene. Germline values: CDR1 SGHRS, CDR2 YFSETQ. The CDR3 spans 15 residues. Here the CDR3 DNA reads TGCGCCAGCAGCCCAGACAGGGTTCTGGAAAACATTCAGTACTTC. It translates to CASSPDRVLENIQYF.

In its sample, this clone was seen a few times. The chain couples TRBV7-8 to TRBJ2-1; 8 bases are a match to TRBD2. The germline V gene has CDR1 SGHVS and CDR2 FQNEAQ. CDR3 length equals 17 residues. The junction had 15 bases not matched to a gene; V was cut back by 5 bases and J by 6 bases. The CDR3 DNA reads as TGTGCCAGCAGCCCCGGACCGGGACTAGGGAATCTCAATGAGCAGTTCTTC. Residues: CASSPGPGLGNLNEQFF.

The chain joins TRBV12-3 or TRBV12-4 to TRBJ1-1; no definite D call. Trimming pared 2 bases from V and 0 bases from J, leaving 4 bases between. The CDR3 runs to 13 residues. The CDR3 loop is CASSLQVNTEAFF. The CDR3 bases are TGTGCCAGCAGTTTACAGGTGAACACTGAAGCTTTCTTT.

This chain connects TRBV19 to TRBJ1-3; a possible D gene is TRBD1 (6 bases). Trimming took 7 bases from V and 0 from J, leaving 16 bases between them. The CDR3 spans 16 residues. CDR1 and CDR2 from the germline V gene are LNHDA and SQIVND (reference sequence). CDR3 sequence reads: CASTGYREGSGNTIYF. The CDR3 nucleotides are TGTGCCAGTACGGGTTACAGGGAAGGCTCTGGAAACACCATATATTTT.

This chain links TRBV7-8 with TRBJ1-3, with D unresolved. The germline V and J ends were trimmed by 5 bases and 0 bases, with 14 bases remaining between them. Germline V gene lookup returns CDR1 SGHVS and CDR2 FQNEAQ. The CDR3 is 16 amino acids. This chain's CDR3 is CASSPPGGISGNTIYF. In DNA form, the CDR3 reads TGTGCCAGCAGCCCCCCGGGAGGGATCTCTGGAAACACCATATATTTT.

The chain recombines TRBV24-1 with TRBJ2-1, with 7 bases matching TRBD1. There are 17 residues in the CDR3. The V gene end was trimmed by 2 bases and the J gene end by 2 bases; junction bases not matched to a gene: 8. CDR1 KGHDR and CDR2 SFDVKD come from the germline V gene. The CDR3 sequence is CATSDYRDRNTYNEQFF. For the CDR3, the DNA is TGTGCCACCAGTGATTACCGGGACAGAAATACCTACAATGAGCAGTTCTTC.

The rearrangement joins TRBV19 to TRBJ2-1; 7 bases are a match to TRBD1. The CDR3 is made up of 16 amino acids. V dropped 7 bases and J dropped 5; count of bases not matched to a gene: 14. Germline V gives CDR1 LNHDA, CDR2 SQIVND (reference sequence). CDR3 nucleotide sequence: TGTGCCAGTAACAAACCTCGGGACAGAGTAGACAATGAGCAGTTCTTC. As protein: CASNKPRDRVDNEQFF. Supplemented by reference TRBV19 and TRBJ2-1, the full variable domain reads DGGITQSPKYLFRKEGQNVTLSCEQNLNHDAMYWYRQDPGQGLRLIYYSQIVNDFQKGDIAEGYSVSREKKESFPLTVTSAQKNPTAFYLCASNKPRDRVDNEQFFGPGTRLTVL.

The chain is built from TRBV27 and TRBJ1-1; D remains ambiguous. The ends were cut back, 5 bases at V and 0 bases at J, with 13 bases in the middle. Germline V gene lookup returns CDR1 MNHEY and CDR2 SMNVEV (reference sequence). The CDR3 has 15 amino acids. CDR3 in amino acids: CASSPPPGMNTEAFF. As DNA, the CDR3 is TGTGCCAGCAGTCCTCCCCCCGGGATGAACACTGAAGCTTTCTTT.

The chain employs TRBV4-2 and TRBJ2-3, with 7 bases identical to TRBD1. Germline-derived CDR1 and CDR2 are LGHNA and YNFKEQ. The CDR3 is made up of 17 amino acids. Trimming cost V 4 bases and J 5 bases; bases outside gene matches: 15. In DNA, the CDR3 is TGTGCCAGCAGCCCTCTGGTAACGACAGGGTCAGGAGATACGCAGTATTTT. This encodes CASSPLVTTGSGDTQYF.

The genes are TRBV9 and TRBJ2-2; 8 positions match TRBD2. V lost 4 bases, J lost 4 bases, and 12 bases stayed unmatched. This CDR3 spans 17 amino acids. Germline-derived CDR1 and CDR2 are SGDLS and YYNGEE. CDR3 nucleotide sequence: TGTGCCAGCAGCATCCAAAGGGCTAGCGGGCCCACCGGGGAGCTGTTTTTT. It yields the protein CASSIQRASGPTGELFF.

This clone has just one count. The genes are TRBV2 and TRBJ1-5, with D tentatively TRBD1 (6 bases). CDR1 SNHLY and CDR2 FYNNEI come from the germline V gene. V lost 0 bases, J lost 4 bases, and 7 bases lay in between. This CDR3 region has 14 residues. The DNA of the CDR3 is TGTGCCAGCAGTGAAGCGGACAGAAATCAGCCCCAGCATTTT. It is translated as CASSEADRNQPQHF.

V gene TRBV28 combines with J gene TRBJ1-3; D is possibly TRBD1 (6 bases). V was cut by 3 bases and J by 4 bases, with 10 bases left in between. The CDR3 loop spans 14 amino acids. Germline CDR1 and CDR2: MDHEN and SYDVKM. The CDR3 DNA reads as TGTGCCAGCAGTTTTGAAGGGGGAGGAAACACCATATATTTT. The encoded protein is CASSFEGGGNTIYF.

The chain employs TRBV9 and TRBJ2-2; 7 bases are shared with TRBD2. This CDR3 has 15 residues. V gave up 1 base and J gave up 6 bases; unmatched junction bases: 6. Germline assignment: CDR1 SGDLS and CDR2 YYNGEE. The CDR3: CASSVLAERSGELFF. The CDR3 region has the DNA TGTGCCAGCAGCGTACTAGCGGAGCGGTCCGGGGAGCTGTTTTTT.

J is TRBJ1-5 and V is TRBV2; D might be TRBD1 (5 bases). The ends were cut back, 6 bases at V and 0 bases at J, with 12 bases in the middle. The CDR3 extends over 15 amino acids. Germline values: CDR1 SNHLY, CDR2 FYNNEI. CDR3 amino acids: CASRAGTVSNQPQHF. In DNA form, the CDR3 reads TGTGCCAGCAGAGCTGGGACTGTTAGCAATCAGCCCCAGCATTTT.

This sequence joins TRBV4-1 and TRBJ2-1; TRBD2 matches at 12 bases. Trimming removed 1 base from V and 0 bases from J; junction bases left unmatched: 10. This CDR3 comprises 20 residues. Germline V gene lookup returns CDR1 MGHRA and CDR2 YSYEKL. As DNA, the CDR3 is TGCGCCAGCAGCCAAGCGGGCGGCACTAGCGGGGGGATCTCCTACAATGAGCAGTTCTTC. Translation: CASSQAGGTSGGISYNEQFF.

This rearrangement joins TRBV19 to TRBJ1-1, with D unclear. V lost 7 bases and J lost 4, with 13 bases in between. The V gene's germline CDR1 is LNHDA and CDR2 SQIVND (reference sequence). This CDR3 has 13 residues. In nucleotides, the CDR3 is TGTGCCAGTACTTTGGGCGCGGGCACTGAAGCTTTCTTT. Its translation: CASTLGAGTEAFF.

The rearrangement joins TRBV5-1 to TRBJ2-7, with 7 bases identical to TRBD2. The germline V gene has CDR1 SGHRS and CDR2 YFSETQ. With 6 bases clipped from V and 4 bases from J, the junction kept 16 bases outside the gene matches. This CDR3 comprises 16 residues. The DNA of the CDR3 is TGCGCCAGCATGCTCTTGGGGGTAGCGGGTCCTTACGAGCAGTACTTC. Protein product: CASMLLGVAGPYEQYF.

The chain carries TRBV7-2 and TRBJ2-7, with 10 bases lining up with TRBD1. Germline assignment: CDR1 SGHTA and CDR2 FQGNSA. V lost 5 bases to trimming and J lost 5 bases; unmatched junction nucleotides: 6. The CDR3 contains 14 residues. In DNA, the CDR3 is TGTGCCAGCAGCCATCGGACAGGGGGTGACGAGCAGTACTTC. Its translation is CASSHRTGGDEQYF. The whole variable domain, filled in from reference TRBV7-2 and TRBJ2-7, reads GAGVSQSPSNKVTEKGKDVELRCDPISGHTALYWYRQSLGQGLEFLIYFQGNSAPDKSGLPSDRFSAERTGGSVSTLTIQRTQQEDSAVYLCASSHRTGGDEQYFGPGTRLTVT.

This clone was picked up a small number of times. V usage is TRBV27 and J usage is TRBJ2-3; 8 positions match TRBD2. The CDR3 contains 14 residues. J gave up 0 bases and V 5 bases, and 1 base lay outside the gene matches. CDR1 and CDR2 from the germline V gene are MNHEY and SMNVEV (reference sequence). The CDR3 region is CASSRLASTDTQYF. For the CDR3, the DNA is TGTGCCAGCAGTCGACTAGCGAGCACAGATACGCAGTATTTT.

The V and J genes are TRBV27 and TRBJ1-5; perhaps TRBD1 as D (6 bases). This CDR3 comprises 17 residues. The V end lost 6 bases, the J end lost 6 bases, and 24 bases lay between the germline ends. Germline CDR1 reads MNHEY; CDR2 reads SMNVEV (reference sequence). The CDR3 DNA sequence: TGTGCCAGCAGCCTCCGGGGGGGCCTCTCCTGGGGTCAGCCCCAGCATTTT. Amino acid sequence: CASSLRGGLSWGQPQHF.